The 10 T cell receptor beta chains below all came from one sample that was sequenced in a study of OX40 agonist ivuxolimab in advanced cancers. Sequencing was performed with immunoSEQ multiplex PCR; in TCRdb, only in-frame clones are kept and a portion is missing. This sample yields 25,000 to 35,000 clones, of which around 83% are seen a single time; roughly 25% belongs to the top ten. The source was CD4+ or CD8+ T cells sorted from blood, collected in a trial of the OX40 agonist ivuxolimab. The receptors here all came from an adult with an advanced solid tumor such as melanoma, head and neck, liver or kidney cancer.

The gene calls are TRBV6-1 and TRBJ2-7; 7 nucleotides match TRBD1. The length of the CDR3 is 13 residues. Germline lookup yields CDR1 MNHNS and CDR2 SASEGT. V trimming: 6 bases; J trimming: 2 bases; junction bases outside the gene matches: 4. The CDR3 loop reads CASSRTGTYEQYF. The CDR3 DNA sequence: TGTGCCAGCAGCAGGACAGGAACCTACGAGCAGTACTTC.

The chain recombines TRBV6-1 with TRBJ2-7; D unresolved. The germline gives CDR1 MNHNS, CDR2 SASEGT. Trimming took off 6 bases at V and 0 bases at J, with 9 bases between the two ends. CDR3 size: 13 residues. The CDR3 bases are TGTGCCAGCAGATATCACGGCTCCTACGAGCAGTACTTC. This encodes CASRYHGSYEQYF.

The V call is TRBV30, the J call TRBJ1-3; 7 positions agree with TRBD1. The V gene end was trimmed by 1 base and the J gene end by 1 base; junction bases not matched to a gene: 4. The V gene's germline CDR1 is GTSNPN and CDR2 SVGIG (reference sequence). The CDR3 length is 15 residues. The CDR3: CAWSAGQASGNTIYF. The CDR3 region has the DNA TGTGCCTGGAGTGCAGGACAGGCGTCTGGAAACACCATATATTTT.

The V and J genes are TRBV9 and TRBJ2-5; 8 nucleotides line up with TRBD1. V lost 2 bases and J lost 2; bases outside the gene matches: 5. The germline V gene has CDR1 SGDLS and CDR2 YYNGEE. This CDR3 spans 15 amino acids. CDR3 in DNA: TGTGCCAGCAGCGTCCAGGGGGCCGGACAAGAGACCCAGTACTTC. Amino acid sequence: CASSVQGAGQETQYF. The entire variable domain, with the rest obtained from reference TRBV9 and TRBJ2-5, is as follows: DSGVTQTPKHLITATGQRVTLRCSPRSGDLSVYWYQQSLDQGLQFLIQYYNGEERAKGNILERFSAQQFPDLHSELNLSSLELGDSALYFCASSVQGAGQETQYFGPGTRLLVL.

The genes are TRBV2 and TRBJ1-5; possible D gene TRBD1, 6 bases. CDR3 length equals 14 residues. In germline, CDR1 is SNHLY, CDR2 FYNNEI. Trimming cost V 1 base and J 7 bases, with 11 bases left between them. CDR3 nucleotides: TGTGCCAGCAGTGAAGGACAGGCAAACCAGCCCCAGCATTTT. It specifies CASSEGQANQPQHF.

Worth noting for this clone: The junction does not match germline at one end; this may be a read error. The gene calls are TRBV7-7 and TRBJ2-3, with D perhaps matching TRBD1 (6 bases). The CDR3 runs to 13 residues. Germline values: CDR1 SSHAT, CDR2 FNYEAQ (reference sequence). The CDR3 DNA is TGTGCTAGCAGCCAGGGGTGGACAGATACGCAGTATTTT. Its protein product is CASSQGWTDTQYF.

The chain uses TRBV6-6 and TRBJ2-7; 9 bases agree with TRBD1. CDR1 and CDR2 (germline): MNHNY, SVGAGI (reference sequence). J gave up 5 bases and V 7 bases, and 6 bases lay outside the gene matches. CDR3 length: 13 residues. CDR3 in amino acids: CASTPGQGHEQYF. In DNA form, the CDR3 reads TGTGCCAGCACGCCGGGACAGGGCCACGAGCAGTACTTC.

The chain employs TRBV7-9 and TRBJ2-1; D is unclear. CDR1 and CDR2 from the germline V gene are SEHNR and FQNEAQ (reference sequence). This CDR3 has 13 residues. The V and J ends lost 3 bases and 4 bases respectively, with 7 bases between them. The CDR3 coding sequence is TGTGCCAGCAGCTTGACGGGTTACAATGAGCAGTTCTTC. This sequence encodes CASSLTGYNEQFF.

J is TRBJ1-1 and V is TRBV30; TRBD1 agrees at 8 bases. V lost 7 bases and J lost 3; bases outside the gene matches: 7. The CDR3 loop spans 13 amino acids. Germline CDR1 and CDR2: GTSNPN and SVGIG (reference sequence). CDR3 residues: CALQGAWDTEAFF. CDR3 nucleotides: TGTGCCTTGCAGGGGGCTTGGGACACTGAAGCTTTCTTT.

This chain connects TRBV5-5 to TRBJ2-7; either TRBD1 or TRBD2 may fit D (5 bases each). The CDR3 is 13 amino acids. Germline V gene data show CDR1 as SGHKS and CDR2 as YYEKEE (reference sequence). V was pared by 3 bases and J by 5 bases, with 12 bases between. This chain's CDR3 is CASSSSGRNEQYF. The CDR3 DNA reads TGTGCCAGCAGCTCCTCGGGACGAAACGAGCAGTACTTC.